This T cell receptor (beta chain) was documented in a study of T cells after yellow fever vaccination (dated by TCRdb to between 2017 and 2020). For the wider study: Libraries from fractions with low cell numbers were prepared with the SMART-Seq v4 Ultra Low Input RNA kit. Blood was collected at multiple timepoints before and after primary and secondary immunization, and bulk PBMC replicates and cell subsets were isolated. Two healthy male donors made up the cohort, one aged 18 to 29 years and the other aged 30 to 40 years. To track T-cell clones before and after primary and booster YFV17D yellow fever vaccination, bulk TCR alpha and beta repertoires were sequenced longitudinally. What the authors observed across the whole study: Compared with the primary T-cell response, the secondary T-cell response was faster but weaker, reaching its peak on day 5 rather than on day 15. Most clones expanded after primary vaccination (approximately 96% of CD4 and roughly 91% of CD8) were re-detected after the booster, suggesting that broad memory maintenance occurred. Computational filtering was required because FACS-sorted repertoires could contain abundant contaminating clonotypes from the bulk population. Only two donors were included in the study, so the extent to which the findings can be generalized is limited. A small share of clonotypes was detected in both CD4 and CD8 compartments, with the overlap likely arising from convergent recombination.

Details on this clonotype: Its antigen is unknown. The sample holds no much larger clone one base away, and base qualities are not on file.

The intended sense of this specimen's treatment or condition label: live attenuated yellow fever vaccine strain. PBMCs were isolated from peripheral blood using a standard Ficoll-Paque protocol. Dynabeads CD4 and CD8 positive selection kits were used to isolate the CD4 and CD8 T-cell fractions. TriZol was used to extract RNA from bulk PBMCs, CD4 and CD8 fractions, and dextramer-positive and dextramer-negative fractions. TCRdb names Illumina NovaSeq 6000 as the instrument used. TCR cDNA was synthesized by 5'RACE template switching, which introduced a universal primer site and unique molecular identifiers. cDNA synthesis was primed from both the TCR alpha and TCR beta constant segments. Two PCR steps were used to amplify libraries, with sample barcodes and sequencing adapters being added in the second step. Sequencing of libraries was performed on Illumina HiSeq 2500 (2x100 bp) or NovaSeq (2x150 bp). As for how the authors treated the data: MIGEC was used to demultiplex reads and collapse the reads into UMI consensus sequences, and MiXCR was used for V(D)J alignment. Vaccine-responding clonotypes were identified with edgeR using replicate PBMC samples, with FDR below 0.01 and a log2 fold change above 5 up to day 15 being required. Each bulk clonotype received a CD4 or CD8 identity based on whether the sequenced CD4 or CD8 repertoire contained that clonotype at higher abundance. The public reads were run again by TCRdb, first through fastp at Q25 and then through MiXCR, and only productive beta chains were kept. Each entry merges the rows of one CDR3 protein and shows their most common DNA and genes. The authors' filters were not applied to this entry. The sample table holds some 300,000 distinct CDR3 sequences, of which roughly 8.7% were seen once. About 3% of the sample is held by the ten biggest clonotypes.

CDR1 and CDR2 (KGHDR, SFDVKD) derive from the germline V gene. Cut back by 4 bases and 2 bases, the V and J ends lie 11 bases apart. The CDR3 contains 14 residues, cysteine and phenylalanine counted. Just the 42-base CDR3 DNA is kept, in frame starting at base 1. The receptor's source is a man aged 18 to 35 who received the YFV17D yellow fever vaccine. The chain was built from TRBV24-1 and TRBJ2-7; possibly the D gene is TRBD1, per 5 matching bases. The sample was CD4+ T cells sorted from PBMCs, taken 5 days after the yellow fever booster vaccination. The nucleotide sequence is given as TGTGCCACCAGTGACAGACAGCGACCCTACGAGCAGTACTTC. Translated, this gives CATSDRQRPYEQYF.